This TCR beta chain was captured by sequencing in a study of T cell repertoires in cytomegalovirus infection. Whole-study context: Both CMV infection and a matching HLA type were indicated by public TCR beta signatures. Study-level results: Carriers of CMV and the relevant HLA type were discriminated by public TCR beta frequency. HLA-C-restricted TCR beta clonotypes specific for CMV led the ex vivo response.

V lost 8 bases and J lost 6, with 12 bases in between. The CDR3 is 12 amino acids. Germline lookup yields CDR1 SEHNR and CDR2 FQNEAQ (reference sequence). Regarding this clonotype: Antigen: not known.

TCRdb re-derived calls from the reads in MiXCR, one entry per CDR3 protein. The profile shows some 680,000 distinct CDR3 sequences, 35% of them singletons. This TCR was sampled from a human donor in good health (CMV status not recorded). Some clones in this sample may be carry-over from other donors' samples. The rearrangement links TRBV7-9 to TRBJ2-3, with D tentatively TRBD1 or TRBD2 (5 bases each). Sequenced: PBMCs. CDR3 residues: CASGPGRDTQYF. DNA of the CDR3: TGTGCCAGCGGTCCGGGGCGGGATACGCAGTATTTT.